This entry lists 15 T cell receptor beta chains sequenced from one sample in a study of blood T cells in healthy people across ages. Through a sample-barcoded 5' primer and a J-beta primer mix, a second PCR was run for roughly 7 to 11 cycles. TCRdb called the 5' RACE reads again in MiXCR, with one record for every CDR3 protein. The top ten hold 15% to 19% of the sample, which has hundreds of thousands of distinct CDR3 sequences, about a third seen once. The specimen was blood. The origin of the receptors is a woman older than 75 in good health.

This clonotype was seen many times. The CDR3 sequence is CASSEAGSGANVLTF. CDR3 in DNA: TGTGCCAGCAGTGAAGCGGGCTCTGGGGCCAACGTCCTGACTTTC. The chain combines TRBV2 with TRBJ2-6; D uncertain. Looked up from germline, CDR1 is SNHLY and CDR2 is FYNNEI. The CDR3 extends over 15 amino acids. The V end lost 0 bases, the J end lost 0 bases, and 3 bases lay between the germline ends.

J is TRBJ2-5 and V is TRBV9, with 8 bases identical to TRBD2. The ends lost 3 bases at V and 4 bases at J; junction bases unmatched: 8. This CDR3 is 15 amino acids long. CDR1 SGDLS and CDR2 YYNGEE come from the germline V gene. The CDR3 here is CASSAGLVGGETQYF. The CDR3 bases are TGTGCCAGCAGCGCGGGACTAGTGGGGGGAGAGACCCAGTACTTC. The complete variable domain, with remaining parts taken from reference TRBV9 and TRBJ2-5, reads DSGVTQTPKHLITATGQRVTLRCSPRSGDLSVYWYQQSLDQGLQFLIQYYNGEERAKGNILERFSAQQFPDLHSELNLSSLELGDSALYFCASSAGLVGGETQYFGPGTRLLVL.

This clonotype showed up just once. The genes are TRBV12-3 or TRBV12-4 and TRBJ2-3; D possibly uses TRBD1 or TRBD2 (5 bases each). V was clipped by 6 bases and J by 6 bases, with 13 bases between them. CDR3 size: 13 residues. CDR3 loop: CASRGPGPDTQYF. Written as DNA, the CDR3 is TGTGCCAGCAGGGGACCCGGACCGGATACGCAGTATTTT.

This clonotype was observed once. The chain uses TRBV20-1 and TRBJ2-5; possible D gene TRBD2, 5 bases. V lost 5 bases to trimming and J lost 12 bases, with 13 bases between them. The length of the CDR3 is 10 residues. Germline CDR1 reads DFQATT; CDR2 reads SNEGSKA (reference sequence). CDR3 in amino acids: CSAGRTGEYF. DNA for the CDR3: TGCAGTGCTGGCAGGACCGGGGAGTACTTC.

The sample holds many counts of this clonotype. The chain links TRBV6-1 to TRBJ1-5; D is uncertain. CDR1 and CDR2 from the germline V gene are MNHNS and SASEGT. V lost 8 bases and J 5 bases, leaving 13 bases between the germline ends. The CDR3 runs 13 residues. The CDR3 sequence: CASGYSPDQPQHF. CDR3 DNA: TGTGCCAGCGGCTATAGTCCAGATCAGCCCCAGCATTTT.

This clonotype came up a few times. V is TRBV4-1 and J is TRBJ2-5, with TRBD2 identical over 7 bases. The V gene's germline CDR1 is MGHRA and CDR2 YSYEKL. The CDR3 sequence is 13 residues long. V shed 0 bases and J 11 bases; nucleotides not matched to a gene: 6. CDR3 sequence: CASSQDLRREQYF. The CDR3 DNA sequence: TGCGCCAGCAGCCAAGATTTAAGGCGGGAGCAGTACTTC.

As for this clonotype: A much larger clone differs from this one at a single base, so this may be a read error. This chain links TRBV5-6 with TRBJ1-2; D possibly corresponds to TRBD1 (5 bases). Germline CDR1 reads SGHDT; CDR2 reads YYEEEE. The CDR3 has 14 amino acids. The V end was cut by 2 bases, the J end by 4 bases, with 12 bases between. The CDR3 DNA reads TGTGCCAGCAGCTTCGCACAGGATGGCTATGGCTACACCTTC. This codes for CASSFAQDGYGYTF.

This clonotype has just a few counts. The chain employs TRBV3-1 and TRBJ1-2; no clear D gene. Germline CDR1 is LGHDT and CDR2 is YNNKEL (reference sequence). V lost 3 bases and J 8 bases, leaving 13 bases between the germline ends. The CDR3 runs 13 residues. The CDR3, as DNA: TGTGCCAGCAGCCATAATGAGGGCCGAGGCTACACCTTC. Translation: CASSHNEGRGYTF. Full variable domain (missing parts from reference TRBV3-1 and TRBJ1-2): DTAVSQTPKYLVTQMGNDKSIKCEQNLGHDTMYWYKQDSKKFLKIMFSYNNKELIINETVPNRFSPKSPDKAHLNLHINSLELGDSAVYFCASSHNEGRGYTFGSGTRLTVV.

The CDR3 DNA reads as TGTGCCAGCAGTTTCCGGGGGGCAGGGGGCCAGCCCCAGCATTTT. The encoded protein is CASSFRGAGGQPQHF. The rearrangement uses TRBV6-2 or TRBV6-3 and TRBJ1-5; 8 bases fit TRBD1. Germline V CDR1 and CDR2: MNHEY, SVGEGT. The ends lost 4 bases at V and 7 bases at J; junction bases unmatched: 9. The CDR3 spans 15 residues.

The table lists this clonotype with many counts. The rearrangement uses TRBV3-1 and TRBJ1-2; D remains ambiguous. This CDR3 comprises 16 residues. Trimming left V 2 bases short and J 4 bases short, with 17 bases between. Germline assignment: CDR1 LGHDT and CDR2 YNNKEL (reference sequence). CDR3 nucleotide sequence: TGTGCCAGCAGCCAACCGAGGGAGGGCCAAGGCTATGGCTACACCTTC. Residues: CASSQPREGQGYGYTF. Complete variable domain (other parts from reference TRBV3-1 and TRBJ1-2): DTAVSQTPKYLVTQMGNDKSIKCEQNLGHDTMYWYKQDSKKFLKIMFSYNNKELIINETVPNRFSPKSPDKAHLNLHINSLELGDSAVYFCASSQPREGQGYGYTFGSGTRLTVV.

This clonotype was counted ten times or more. The chain is built from TRBV4-3 and TRBJ2-3; TRBD1 agrees at 8 bases. Germline lookup yields CDR1 LGHNA and CDR2 YSLEER. With 4 bases clipped from V and 4 bases from J, the junction kept 10 bases outside the gene matches. CDR3 size: 16 residues. Here the CDR3 DNA reads TGCGCCAGCAGCCCTCGGACAGGGAGTGTAGCAGATACGCAGTATTTT. Amino acid sequence: CASSPRTGSVADTQYF.

The chain joins TRBV20-1 to TRBJ2-1; 9 bases map to TRBD2. Germline V gene data show CDR1 as DFQATT and CDR2 as SNEGSKA (reference sequence). The CDR3 totals 16 residues. V shed 3 bases, J shed 4 bases, and the junction held 10 bases outside the gene matches. The CDR3 reads CSASRAGGKEYNEQFF. As DNA, the CDR3 is TGCAGTGCTAGTCGGGCGGGGGGGAAGGAATACAATGAGCAGTTCTTC.

This clonotype was found many times. The chain uses TRBV6-1 and TRBJ2-7; 7 bases are shared with TRBD1. The CDR3 has 13 amino acids. Germline CDR1 is MNHNS and CDR2 is SASEGT. V trimming: 5 bases; J trimming: 5 bases; junction bases outside the gene matches: 6. CDR3 in DNA: TGTGCCAGCAGTCTCGACAGGGCTGACGAGCAGTACTTC. Translation: CASSLDRADEQYF.

This clonotype was seen a handful of times. A much larger clone differs by one base, so this may be a read error. The V call is TRBV20-1, the J call TRBJ2-7; the D gene is possibly TRBD1 (6 bases). This CDR3 region has 12 residues. Trimming removed 6 bases from V and 7 bases from J, with 16 bases in between. CDR1 DFQATT and CDR2 SNEGSKA come from the germline V gene (reference sequence). CDR3 sequence: CSAGRGYNEQYF. The CDR3, as DNA: TGCAGTGCCGGCAGGGGATACAATGAGCAGTACTTC.

V is TRBV25-1 and J is TRBJ1-6, with D perhaps TRBD1 (5 bases). Germline lookup yields CDR1 MGHDK and CDR2 SYGVNS. Trimming shortened V by 2 bases and J by 10 bases, and 12 bases separated the two germline ends. The CDR3 covers 14 residues. In DNA form, the CDR3 reads TGTGCCAGCAGTGAAGTTGGGGGTTTCTCACCCCTCCACTTT. Protein: CASSEVGGFSPLHF.